The next 11 T cell receptor beta chains were all read from a single sample in a study of shared clonotypes between healthy human individuals. Libraries were prepared by immunoSEQ multiplex PCR; TCRdb keeps only in-frame clonotypes and omits some of them. The table lists about 2.3 million clones, 85% to 95% of them singletons. The sample consisted of naive CD4+ T cells from PBMCs. Subset of the sample: CD45RA+ positively selected. The source of these receptors is a man between 18 and 35 years old in good health. Some clones in this sample may be carry-over from other donors' samples.

J is TRBJ2-7 and V is TRBV7-9, with 12 positions matching TRBD2. V was pared by 4 bases and J by 6 bases, with 10 bases of the junction left unmatched. The CDR3 sequence is 16 residues long. Germline values: CDR1 SEHNR, CDR2 FQNEAQ (reference sequence). The CDR3 reads CASSSTNPGLAGEQYF. CDR3 nucleotides: TGTGCCAGCAGCTCAACAAACCCGGGACTAGCGGGCGAGCAGTACTTC.

The chain couples TRBV7-7 to TRBJ2-5; tentatively, D is TRBD2 (5 bases). V was shortened by 5 bases and J by 5 bases, with 15 bases between the two germline ends. Germline V gene lookup returns CDR1 SSHAT and CDR2 FNYEAQ (reference sequence). The CDR3 extends over 14 amino acids. This CDR3 reads CASSPNGGQETQYF. The CDR3 DNA sequence: TGTGCCAGCAGCCCAAACGGAGGTCAGGAGACCCAGTACTTC.

The CDR3: CSVGQGGVQETQYF. The CDR3 bases are TGCAGCGTAGGACAGGGCGGGGTGCAAGAGACCCAGTACTTC. This chain links TRBV29-1 with TRBJ2-5; 8 positions agree with TRBD1. Germline lookup yields CDR1 SQVTM and CDR2 ANQGSEA. V lost 6 bases, J lost 2 bases, and 8 bases stayed unmatched. The CDR3 length is 14 residues.

The genes are TRBV7-2 and TRBJ1-1; D gene unclear. This CDR3 has 13 amino acids. Germline CDR1 is SGHTA and CDR2 is FQGNSA. The V end lost 3 bases, the J end lost 11 bases, and 16 bases lay between the germline ends. The CDR3 nucleotides read TGTGCCAGCAGCTTTCATCCCGTCCCGGGGGCTTTCTTT. This sequence encodes CASSFHPVPGAFF.

The gene calls are TRBV4-1 and TRBJ1-4, with D unclear. CDR3 size: 16 residues. Germline V gene lookup returns CDR1 MGHRA and CDR2 YSYEKL. V was pared by 4 bases and J by 3 bases, with 15 bases between. The CDR3 DNA follows: TGCGCCAGCAGCCCCCCCTGGTATGGGTCTAATGAAAAACTGTTTTTT. It yields the protein CASSPPWYGSNEKLFF.

This rearrangement joins TRBV5-1 to TRBJ2-1; TRBD2 matches at 9 bases. Germline CDR1 and CDR2: SGHRS and YFSETQ. With V trimmed by 2 bases and J by 9 bases, 9 bases remained unmatched. There are 15 residues in the CDR3. The CDR3, as DNA: TGCGCCAGCAGCTTAGGAGTAGCGGGAGTGTCTGAGCAGTTCTTC. It codes for CASSLGVAGVSEQFF.

This chain uses TRBV28 with TRBJ2-7; perhaps TRBD1 as D (6 bases). The CDR3 has 15 amino acids. Trimming removed 5 bases from V and 2 bases from J, with 16 bases in between. The germline V gene has CDR1 MDHEN and CDR2 SYDVKM. CDR3 protein: CASSNRALKPYEQYF. DNA of the CDR3: TGTGCCAGCAGTAACAGGGCTCTCAAACCCTACGAGCAGTACTTC.

In this sample, this clone turned up once. The chain is built from TRBV20-1 and TRBJ2-5; D call uncertain. This CDR3 is built from 10 residues. Germline lookup yields CDR1 DFQATT and CDR2 SNEGSKA (reference sequence). Trimming stripped 0 bases from V and 12 bases from J, with 8 bases between. The chain's CDR3 is CSARDPEEYF. CDR3 bases: TGCAGTGCTAGAGACCCTGAGGAGTACTTC.

The CDR3 nucleotides are TGTGCCAGCAGCAAACTAACGAGCACAGATACGCAGTATTTT. Encoded protein: CASSKLTSTDTQYF. The chain combines TRBV11-2 with TRBJ2-3; no clear D. Germline CDR1 and CDR2: SGHAT and FQNNGV. This CDR3 has 14 residues. Trimming stripped 5 bases from V and 0 bases from J, with 9 bases between. Looking up the rest from reference TRBV11-2 and TRBJ2-3 gives the full variable domain: EAGVAQSPRYKIIEKRQSVAFWCNPISGHATLYWYQQILGQGPKLLIQFQNNGVVDDSQLPKDRFSAERLKGVDSTLKIQPAKLEDSAVYLCASSKLTSTDTQYFGPGTRLTVL.

This clone showed up just once. This chain connects TRBV6-5 to TRBJ2-1; D not resolved. The CDR3 runs 13 residues. From germline, CDR1 is MNHEY and CDR2 SVGAGI. The V end lost 2 bases, the J end lost 4 bases, and 6 bases lay between the germline ends. CDR3 sequence reads: CASSYDGYNEQFF. DNA for the CDR3: TGTGCCAGCAGTTACGACGGATACAATGAGCAGTTCTTC.

This chain links TRBV28 with TRBJ2-7; D uncertain. The CDR3 is 12 amino acids. Trimming stripped 5 bases from V and 5 bases from J, with 10 bases between. In germline, CDR1 is MDHEN, CDR2 SYDVKM. CDR3 in DNA: TGTGCCAGCAGTACTCGTCGCCACGAGCAGTACTTC. Residues: CASSTRRHEQYF.